This is a list of T cell receptor beta chains from one sample in a study of spatial heterogeneity in lung cancer. TCRdb itself ran the 5' RACE reads through MiXCR, one entry per CDR3 protein. Of around 70,000 distinct CDR3 sequences in the sample, over 7% were seen once. The sequencing here drew on PBMCs, taken at follow-up. Receptor source: a female donor with early-stage non-small cell lung cancer. Each CDR3 is given with its conserved first and last residue. Each record gives: V gene, D gene, J gene, clone size, CDR3 DNA, CDR3 protein. A D gene is named only where the DNA matches it firmly. Expanded clones get a size class; other rows say once, few or many, or leave the size out.

V: TRBV5-1; D: -; J: TRBJ2-7; size: many; DNA: TGCGCCAGCAGCGCAGGGGACACTCGCTGGGTCGAGCAGTACTTC; CDR3: CASSAGDTRWVEQYF
V: TRBV7-2; D: -; J: TRBJ2-7; size: many; DNA: TGTGCCAGCAGCTTAGCCCAGGGGGAGCAGTACTTC; CDR3: CASSLAQGEQYF
V: TRBV20-1; D: -; J: TRBJ1-2; size: -; DNA: TGCAGTGCGACGACTCAAAAAGACGGCTACACCTTC; CDR3: CSATTQKDGYTF
V: TRBV6-2/TRBV6-3; D: -; J: TRBJ2-2; size: many; DNA: TGTGCCAGCACCCGAAGCGGGAACACCGGGGAGCTGTTTTTT; CDR3: CASTRSGNTGELFF
V: TRBV10-3; D: TRBD2; J: TRBJ2-4; size: many; DNA: TGTGCCATCAAGGCGGGACTAGCGTCAAGCAACATTCAGTACTTC; CDR3: CAIKAGLASSNIQYF
V: TRBV5-1; D: -; J: TRBJ1-1; size: many; DNA: TGCGCCAGCAGCCTGGAAGAAAAGGAAGCTTTCTTT; CDR3: CASSLEEKEAFF
V: TRBV11-2; D: TRBD1; J: TRBJ2-1; size: many; DNA: TGTGCCAGCAGTTCCCCGGGACAGGGGTTCCTCCAACCCATTCGCTCCTACAATGAGCAGTTCTTC; CDR3: CASSSPGQGFLQPIRSYNEQFF
V: TRBV5-1; D: -; J: TRBJ1-1; size: many; DNA: TGCGCCAGCAGCTTGAATCCCGGACAGAACACTGAAGCTTTCTTT; CDR3: CASSLNPGQNTEAFF
V: TRBV29-1; D: -; J: TRBJ1-6; size: -; DNA: TGCAGTCATGACAGTCTTAATTCACCCCTCCACTTT; CDR3: CSHDSLNSPLHF
V: TRBV19; D: TRBD1; J: TRBJ2-1; size: many; DNA: TGTGCCAGTAGTATCCTTCCGGGACAGGGGTCGGGCCATGAGCAGTTCTTC; CDR3: CASSILPGQGSGHEQFF
V: TRBV5-1; D: TRBD2; J: TRBJ2-3; size: many; DNA: TGCGCCAGCAGCTTAGCGGGAGACGGCGATACGCAGTATTTT; CDR3: CASSLAGDGDTQYF
V: TRBV18; D: -; J: TRBJ1-1; size: many; DNA: TGTGCCAGCTCGCACTCCCAGGGAGACGTGAACACTGAAGCTTTCTTT; CDR3: CASSHSQGDVNTEAFF
V: TRBV28; D: -; J: TRBJ2-3; size: few; DNA: TGTGCCAGCTCGGGGGATACGCAGTATTTT; CDR3: CASSGDTQYF
V: TRBV3-1; D: -; J: TRBJ2-5; size: few; DNA: TGTGCCAGCAGCCAAGTCGACAGAGAGACCCAGTACTTC; CDR3: CASSQVDRETQYF
V: TRBV27; D: -; J: TRBJ2-7; size: many; DNA: TGTGCCAGCAGTTCCCAGGGACACAGAATGACCTACGAGCAGTACTTC; CDR3: CASSSQGHRMTYEQYF
V: TRBV7-9; D: -; J: TRBJ2-1; size: -; DNA: TGTGCCAGCAGCTTAAGTGACAGCCATGAGCAGTTCTTC; CDR3: CASSLSDSHEQFF
V: TRBV10-3; D: -; J: TRBJ2-1; size: many; DNA: TGTGCCATCAACTCCGACAGAAGCCTCTACAATGAGCAGTTCTTC; CDR3: CAINSDRSLYNEQFF
V: TRBV28; D: -; J: TRBJ1-5; size: many; DNA: TGTGCCAGCAGTTTAAACGGGGCCAATCAGCCCCAGCATTTT; CDR3: CASSLNGANQPQHF
V: TRBV19; D: -; J: TRBJ1-1; size: many; DNA: TGTGCCACCCGTACAGGCACTGAAGCTTTCTTT; CDR3: CATRTGTEAFF
V: TRBV24-1; D: -; J: TRBJ2-1; size: -; DNA: TGTGCCACCAGTGACCCAACCCCAGATGAGCAGTTCTTC; CDR3: CATSDPTPDEQFF
V: TRBV12-3/TRBV12-4; D: TRBD1; J: TRBJ2-7; size: -; DNA: TGTGCCAGCAGCCCCCGGACAGGGGGGACCTACGAGCAGTACTTC; CDR3: CASSPRTGGTYEQYF
V: TRBV7-9; D: -; J: TRBJ2-7; size: -; DNA: TGTGCCAGCAGCTTGGACCCAGTTCCCGGGACAAGACGCTACGAGCAGTACTTC; CDR3: CASSLDPVPGTRRYEQYF
V: TRBV11-2; D: -; J: TRBJ2-5; size: -; DNA: TGTGCCAGCAGCTTAGAGGTGTACCAAGAGACCCAGTACTTC; CDR3: CASSLEVYQETQYF
V: TRBV7-3; D: TRBD1; J: TRBJ1-1; size: many; DNA: TGTGCCAGCACCCCAGAGGGGGCGCCCACTGAAGCTTTCTTT; CDR3: CASTPEGAPTEAFF
V: TRBV5-1; D: -; J: TRBJ1-1; size: few; DNA: TGCGCCAGCAGCTTTACACAGGGTGGTACTGAAGCTTTCTTT; CDR3: CASSFTQGGTEAFF
V: TRBV18; D: -; J: TRBJ2-3; size: -; DNA: TGTGCCAGCTCACCACGGACGCGGCGGAACACAGATACGCAGTATTTT; CDR3: CASSPRTRRNTDTQYF
V: TRBV7-9; D: -; J: TRBJ2-1; size: -; DNA: TGTGCCAGCAGCTTGGCTGGGTCCTCCTACAATGAGCAGTTCTTC; CDR3: CASSLAGSSYNEQFF
V: TRBV27; D: -; J: TRBJ1-1; size: few; DNA: TGTGCCAGCAGTCTTTATCCCCCTACAGGGGAAGCTTTCTTT; CDR3: CASSLYPPTGEAFF
V: TRBV2; D: -; J: TRBJ2-7; size: many; DNA: TGTGCCAGCAGGGCCCACGAGGGGGGGCGGCAGTACTTC; CDR3: CASRAHEGGRQYF
V: TRBV27; D: -; J: TRBJ2-1; size: -; DNA: TGTGCCAGTCGGACTATTCGGAATGAGCAGTTCTTC; CDR3: CASRTIRNEQFF
V: TRBV28; D: TRBD1; J: TRBJ1-1; size: many; DNA: TGTGCCAGCAGTTCTCAGGACAGGGCCCACACTGAAGCTTTCTTT; CDR3: CASSSQDRAHTEAFF
V: TRBV7-2; D: -; J: TRBJ2-6; size: many; DNA: TGTGCCAGCAGCTTACAGGGCGGAGGATCTGGGGCCAACGTCCTGACTTTC; CDR3: CASSLQGGGSGANVLTF
V: TRBV11-2; D: -; J: TRBJ1-2; size: few; DNA: TGTGCCAGCAACCCGGGGGTCTATCCCAACTATGGCTACACCTTC; CDR3: CASNPGVYPNYGYTF
V: TRBV12-3/TRBV12-4; D: -; J: TRBJ2-3; size: -; DNA: TGTGCCAGCACGATGGCAGATACGCAGTATTTT; CDR3: CASTMADTQYF
V: TRBV5-1; D: TRBD1; J: TRBJ2-1; size: many; DNA: TGCGCCAGCAGCCCCTTTGGCAGGGGGTCATACAATGAGCAGTTCTTC; CDR3: CASSPFGRGSYNEQFF
V: TRBV27; D: -; J: TRBJ2-3; size: many; DNA: TGTGCCAGCAGTTTGGTGGAAAGCACAGATACGCAGTATTTT; CDR3: CASSLVESTDTQYF
V: TRBV27; D: -; J: TRBJ1-2; size: many; DNA: TGTGCCAGCGGCAAAGGAGGGGCCACCCGAGCTAACTATGGCTACACCTTC; CDR3: CASGKGGATRANYGYTF
V: TRBV6-6; D: TRBD1; J: TRBJ2-7; size: many; DNA: TGTGCCAGCAGTGGACAGGGGAGCTCCTACGAGCAGTACTTC; CDR3: CASSGQGSSYEQYF
V: TRBV6-1; D: -; J: TRBJ2-1; size: many; DNA: TGTGCCAGCAGGGCAGGGGAAGAGCAGTTCTTC; CDR3: CASRAGEEQFF
V: TRBV19; D: -; J: TRBJ1-1; size: -; DNA: TGTGCCAGTATTCGGGGGGGCACTGAAGCTTTCTTT; CDR3: CASIRGGTEAFF
V: TRBV18; D: TRBD2; J: TRBJ2-1; size: -; DNA: TGTGCCAGCTCACCAAATCGGCTAGCGGATTACAATGAGCAGTTCTTC; CDR3: CASSPNRLADYNEQFF
V: TRBV10-3; D: TRBD2; J: TRBJ2-3; size: many; DNA: TGTGCCATCAGCTTAGCGGGACACATTACAGATACGCAGTATTTT; CDR3: CAISLAGHITDTQYF
V: TRBV11-2; D: -; J: TRBJ2-1; size: many; DNA: TGTGCCAGCAGCTTAGAGGGTTGGAGCTCCTACAATGAGCAGTTCTTC; CDR3: CASSLEGWSSYNEQFF
V: TRBV29-1; D: -; J: TRBJ2-6; size: many; DNA: TGCAGCGTTGAGGCTGGTGGGGCCAACGTCCTGACTTTC; CDR3: CSVEAGGANVLTF
V: TRBV7-2; D: -; J: TRBJ2-5; size: many; DNA: TGTGCCAGCAGTTATAATCCAGAGACCCAGTACTTC; CDR3: CASSYNPETQYF
V: TRBV7-2; D: TRBD2; J: TRBJ2-5; size: many; DNA: TGTGCCAGCAGTCTCGGGAGGGCCGGAGAGACCCAGTACTTC; CDR3: CASSLGRAGETQYF
V: TRBV14; D: -; J: TRBJ2-2; size: many; DNA: TGTGCCAGCAGCCGAGGACTGCTCACCGGGGAGCTGTTTTTT; CDR3: CASSRGLLTGELFF
V: TRBV19; D: -; J: TRBJ2-7; size: -; DNA: TGTGCCAGTAGTAACTGGGGAAACACCTACGAGCAGTACTTC; CDR3: CASSNWGNTYEQYF